This T cell receptor (beta chain) was captured by sequencing in a study of post-analysis software for immune sequencing data. Overall study results and limits: Patients carried several TRBV segments more frequently than controls did, and TRBV5-6, TRBV5-1 and TRBV20-1 were among them.

Carried by the TCR beta cDNA libraries were unique molecular identifiers. TCRdb ran MiXCR on the PCR reads and lists one entry per CDR3 protein. The data show about 760,000 distinct CDR3 sequences, 30% seen once. As concerns this clonotype: No antigen is known for it.

This CDR3 is 13 amino acids long. Trimming pared 5 bases from V and 4 bases from J, leaving 9 bases between. The germline V gene has CDR1 MNHEY and CDR2 SVGAGI. The sample consisted of blood. The chain couples TRBV6-5 to TRBJ1-5; D is undetermined. The sequence came from a girl aged 5 to 17 with multiple sclerosis. CDR3: CASSGSRNQPQHF. The CDR3 DNA reads as TGTGCCAGCAGTGGCAGCCGAAATCAGCCCCAGCATTTT.